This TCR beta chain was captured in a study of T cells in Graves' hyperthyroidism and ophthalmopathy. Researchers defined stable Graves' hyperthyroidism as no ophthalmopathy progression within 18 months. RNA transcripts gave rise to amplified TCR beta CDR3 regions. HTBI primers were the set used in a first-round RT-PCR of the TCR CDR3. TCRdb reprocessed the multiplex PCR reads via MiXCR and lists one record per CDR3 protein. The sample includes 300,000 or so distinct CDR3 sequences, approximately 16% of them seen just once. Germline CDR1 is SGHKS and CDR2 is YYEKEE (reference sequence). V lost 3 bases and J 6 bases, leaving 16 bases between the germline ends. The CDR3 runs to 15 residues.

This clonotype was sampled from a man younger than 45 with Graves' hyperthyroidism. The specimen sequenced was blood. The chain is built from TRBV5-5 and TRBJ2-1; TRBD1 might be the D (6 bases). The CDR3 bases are TGTGCCAGCAGCTCGGAGGTAGGGACATTCAATGAGCAGTTCTTC. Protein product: CASSSEVGTFNEQFF.